This T cell receptor (beta chain) stems from a study of T cell responses to AZD1222 COVID-19 vaccine (dated by TCRdb to the early 2020s). Some background on the complete study: TCR sequencing was performed for 230 to 250 trial participants, of whom about 200 were given two doses of AZD1222 and around 26 were given two doses of MenACWY control vaccine. Trial participants were enrolled by age into subgroups of 18-55, 56-69 and 70-plus years, and approximately 150, 30 and 60 TCR-sequenced participants, respectively, were included in these subgroups. Study-wide conclusions, independent of this receptor: The whole spike protein was spanned by vaccine-associated CD4 TCRs, and dominant responses were seen in regions 160-218 and 743-854. Nearly half of unique spike-specific TCRs reportedly recognized epitopes outside regions mutated in the B.1.351 and B.1.1.7 variants. Because no day 14 peak-response samples were available, the repertoires could be characterized only after the peak T cell response. A significant rise in spike-specific TCR breadth and depth was observed after two AZD1222 doses relative to day 0 and relative to MenACWY recipients. Conclusions about previously exposed vaccinees are limited because only five to seven AZD1222 recipients were SARS-CoV-2 seropositive at baseline. Most participants were white British and females outnumbered males, and the authors suggested that clonal diversity may have been underestimated. The 56-69-year group was small, and its depth increase did not reach significance, likely because of low power.

In the paper's terms, the time point label means: about 28 days (+/-7) after the second vaccine dose. This specimen's treatment or condition label, interpreted: meningococcal conjugate vaccine given as trial control. Samples from vaccinated people were obtained from the UK trials COV001 and COV002, which included a single-blind randomized controlled phase 2/3 trial of AZD1222 (ChAdOx1 nCoV-19) in healthy adults. For TCRbeta chain sequencing, PBMC samples from trial participants were taken at day 0 and at day 28 after the second dose. Comment on this clone: This clone's antigen is unknown. Base qualities are missing; no much larger clone stands one base away.

The CDR3 regions of human TCRbeta chains were analyzed by immunosequencing. The paper's data handling went like this. Repertoire TCRs were matched against a reference library of SARS-CoV-2-specific TCRs generated with the MIRA antigen-specificity platform. Breadth was defined as the fraction of unique TCRs that were SARS-CoV-2-associated, and depth was defined as the fraction of total T cells that were SARS-CoV-2-associated. Using the MIRA data, each spike-specific TCR was assigned both to the spike region to which the TCR was reactive and to a CD4 or CD8 class. Log10-transformed breadth and depth values were compared by one-way ANOVA with Sidak's multiple comparisons tests. In TCRdb, the immuneACCESS table is reduced to in-frame sequences with V and J assigned. These tables do not hold every clone; where another copy was compared, an unresolved V gene accounts for under half, and the others remain unexplained. The V and J calls and clone size come from that table; D and trimming were worked out from the DNA. The sample records 150,000 to 200,000 clones, 80% to 90% of which are singletons. The ten top clones hold roughly 4% of the sample.

Relative to germline, V is 6 bases shorter and J is 13 bases shorter, with 28 bases between their ends. The germline V gene supplies CDR1 SQVTM and CDR2 ANQGSEA. The CDR3, cysteine through phenylalanine, is 15 amino acids long. Only the CDR3 region is kept as DNA, spanning 45 bases read in frame from base 1. The chain employs TRBV29-1 and TRBJ2-1; the D gene is perhaps TRBD2, on 6 matching bases. The clonotype comes from an adult who received the MenACWY meningococcal vaccine as a control. The material sequenced was peripheral blood, taken 28 days after the second dose of the MenACWY control vaccine. The CDR3 in this case is CSVLPIWDFLGSQFF. In nucleotide form, the sequence is TGCAGCGTCCTACCTATTTGGGACTTTTTAGGGTCACAGTTCTTC.